The rows below give T cell receptor beta chains drawn from one sample of a study of blood T cell repertoires in COVID-19. The table came from immunoSEQ multiplex PCR; TCRdb's copy has only in-frame clones and leaves some out. The data contain around 140,000 clones, almost 70% of them singletons. Sequencing input: peripheral blood. All receptors derive from a woman in her 70s with acute or convalescent COVID-19. CDR3s include the opening cysteine and the closing phenylalanine or tryptophan. Each record gives: V gene, clone size, J gene, D gene, CDR3 DNA, CDR3 protein. D genes are given only for firm matches. Only some rows state a clone size, as once, few, many or a class for expanded clones.

>TRBV7-6|NA|TRBJ2-2|NA
TGTGCCAGCCTCGCCCTACCGAACACCGGGGAGCTGTTTTTT
CASLALPNTGELFF
>TRBV19|once|TRBJ1-1|NA
TGTGCCAGTAGTAATACAGGGCGATCGAACACTGAAGCTTTCTTT
CASSNTGRSNTEAFF
>TRBV5-5|NA|TRBJ2-4|TRBD1
TGTGCCAGCAGTCGGACAGGGAGCGCCAAAAACATTCAGTACTTC
CASSRTGSAKNIQYF
>TRBV5-1|NA|TRBJ2-5|TRBD1
TGCGCCAGCAGCTCTTCAGGGGGCTGGGAGACCCAGTACTTC
CASSSSGGWETQYF
>TRBV28|NA|TRBJ1-5|NA
TGTGCCAGCAGTTTAATGGCAGGGGTAAATCAGCCCCAGCATTTT
CASSLMAGVNQPQHF
>TRBV29-1|NA|TRBJ2-3|TRBD2
TGCAGCGCCGTAGCGGGAGGGCCGGGAGATACGCAGTATTTT
CSAVAGGPGDTQYF
>TRBV12-5|NA|TRBJ2-2|NA
TGTGCTAGTGGTTTGGGGATAAGGCGGGACACCGGGGAGCTGTTTTTT
CASGLGIRRDTGELFF
>TRBV28|NA|TRBJ2-1|NA
TGTGCCAGCAGTTTATTGGGGGGAGATGTCGGTGAGCAGTTCTTC
CASSLLGGDVGEQFF
>TRBV5-4|NA|TRBJ1-1|NA
TGTGCCAGCAGCTCCTTTACAGGGTACGGAACTGAAGCTTTCTTT
CASSSFTGYGTEAFF
>TRBV28|few|TRBJ1-5|NA
TGTGCCAGCAGCTTACTATTGGGGGGGCAGGGAGCCCAGCCCCAGCATTTT
CASSLLLGGQGAQPQHF
>TRBV6-5|NA|TRBJ2-1|TRBD2
TGTGCCGTTAGCGGGGGGCTTCTATACAATGAGCAGTTCTTC
CAVSGGLLYNEQFF
>TRBV18|NA|TRBJ1-2|NA
TGTGCCAGCTCACGCAGACAGGATGGCCTTGAGTATGGCTACACCTTC
CASSRRQDGLEYGYTF
>TRBV4-1|NA|TRBJ1-1|NA
TGCGCCAGCAGCCAGGGTAACGGACAGACCGAATCGAAGAGAGCTTTCTTT
CASSQGNGQTESKRAFF
>TRBV30|NA|TRBJ2-7|TRBD1
TGTGCCTGGAGTGACCCGGACAGGGGGCTGTACGAGCAGTACTTC
CAWSDPDRGLYEQYF